The rows below give T cell receptor beta chains drawn from one sample of a study of blood T cell repertoires in COVID-19. Here immunoSEQ multiplex PCR was the method, and the copy in TCRdb shows in-frame clones only, minus some. The top ten clones hold about 3% of a sample with approximately 110,000 clones, about 85% of them seen once. The sequencing sample was made of peripheral blood. All receptors come from a man aged 35 to 55 with acute or convalescent COVID-19. The CDR3 runs from the conserved cysteine through the conserved F or W. The D gene is left open where the match is weak. Expanded clones get a size class; other rows say once, few or many, or leave the size out.

v_gene,d_gene,len,abundance,j_gene,CDR3nt,CDR3aa
TRBV5-1,NA,14,NA,TRBJ2-5,TGCGCCAGCAGCTTACTACTAGTGGACGAGACCCAGTACTTC,CASSLLLVDETQYF
TRBV30,TRBD2,21,NA,TRBJ2-3,TGTGCCTGGAGTGCGCACTGGGGCGGTGGGGGGGAACCCCCTAGCACAGATACGCAGTATTTT,CAWSAHWGGGGEPPSTDTQYF
TRBV3-1/TRBV3-2,NA,14,NA,TRBJ1-1,TGTGCCAGCAGCCAACCAGCAGGGGCCACTGAAGCTTTCTTT,CASSQPAGATEAFF
TRBV7-8,TRBD1,15,NA,TRBJ1-5,TGTGCCAGCAGCTTAGACGGCAGGGGGAATCAGCCCCAGCATTTT,CASSLDGRGNQPQHF
TRBV7-2,NA,15,NA,TRBJ2-7,TGTGCCAGCAGCTTAGTCGACAGCAATGCGTACGAGCAGTACTTC,CASSLVDSNAYEQYF
TRBV7-8,NA,14,NA,TRBJ1-5,TGTGCCAGCAGCTCCACTAATCAAAATCAGCCCCAGCATTTT,CASSSTNQNQPQHF
TRBV9,TRBD1,16,NA,TRBJ1-1,TGTGCCAGCAGCCCTGGGACAGGGGGCGCGGGGACTGAAGCTTTCTTT,CASSPGTGGAGTEAFF
TRBV14,TRBD1,17,NA,TRBJ2-6,TGTGCCAGCAGCCAAGGGATGACAGGGTTTGGGGCCAACGTCCTGACTTTC,CASSQGMTGFGANVLTF
TRBV19,NA,14,NA,TRBJ1-1,TGTGCCAGTTGCATCGGTGGCGGTGGCACTGAAGCTTTCTTT,CASCIGGGGTEAFF
TRBV19,TRBD1,15,NA,TRBJ1-6,TGTGCCAGTAGTCCCACGGGACAGCCCAATTCACCCCTCCACTTT,CASSPTGQPNSPLHF
TRBV5-4,TRBD1,14,NA,TRBJ1-2,TGTGCCAGCATCCAGACAGGGGGCGCCGGTGGCTACACCTTC,CASIQTGGAGGYTF
TRBV24-1,NA,13,NA,TRBJ2-5,TGTGCCACCAGTGATTTCCCAGGGGAGACCCAGTACTTC,CATSDFPGETQYF
TRBV7-2,TRBD1,15,NA,TRBJ2-7,TGTGCCAGCAGCTTATGGGGACAGGGGAGGCCTGAGCAGTACTTC,CASSLWGQGRPEQYF
TRBV7-6,NA,15,NA,TRBJ2-3,TGTGCCAGCAGCTCAGCGGGCGGGTACACAGATACGCAGTATTTT,CASSSAGGYTDTQYF
TRBV6-2/TRBV6-3,NA,16,once,TRBJ2-7,TGTGCCAGCAGTTACTCGAGGCAGTTGTTATCCTACGAGCAGTACTTC,CASSYSRQLLSYEQYF
TRBV25-1,NA,17,NA,TRBJ2-5,TGTGCCAGCAGTGACCCGCTCGGTGGGGCGTTCGGAGAGACCCAGTACTTC,CASSDPLGGAFGETQYF
TRBV4-1,NA,13,NA,TRBJ2-7,TGCGCCAGCAGCCTTGACATGGGCTACGAGCAGTACTTC,CASSLDMGYEQYF
TRBV6-1,TRBD1,15,NA,TRBJ1-1,TGTGCCAGCAGTGAATTGCGGACAGGGTTTTCTGAAGCTTTCTTT,CASSELRTGFSEAFF
TRBV7-9,TRBD1,18,NA,TRBJ1-1,TGTGCCAGCAGCCTCACCCCGGGACAGGGGGCGCGGAGCACTGAAGCTTTCTTT,CASSLTPGQGARSTEAFF
TRBV14,TRBD1,16,NA,TRBJ1-1,TGTGCCAGCAGCCAATCCACGGGACAGGGTGTCTCGAAAGCTTTCTTT,CASSQSTGQGVSKAFF
TRBV7-9,NA,16,NA,TRBJ2-2,TGTGCCAGCAGCTTAGTTGGCAGGGGGAACACCGGGGAGCTGTTTTTT,CASSLVGRGNTGELFF
TRBV29-1,NA,13,NA,TRBJ1-2,TGCAGCGTTGAAGATCAGTTTAACTATGGCTACACCTTC,CSVEDQFNYGYTF
TRBV30,TRBD1,15,few,TRBJ1-5,TGTGCCTGGAGTAGGGGACAGGGTGGCAATCAGCCCCAGCATTTT,CAWSRGQGGNQPQHF
TRBV2,NA,13,NA,TRBJ1-1,TGTGCCAGCAGGGGTAGCGGGATCAATGAAGCTTTCTTT,CASRGSGINEAFF
TRBV24-1,TRBD1,14,NA,TRBJ2-2,TGTGCCACCAGGGACAGGGGGCTTAACGGGGAGCTGTTTTTT,CATRDRGLNGELFF
TRBV24-1,TRBD1,17,NA,TRBJ1-5,TGTGCCACCAGTGAGAGGGACAGGGGGCTTAGCAATCAGCCCCAGCATTTT,CATSERDRGLSNQPQHF
TRBV5-1,TRBD1,15,NA,TRBJ1-6,TGCGCCAGCAGCCCTACGACAGGGGAAAATTCACCCCTCCACTTT,CASSPTTGENSPLHF
TRBV29-1,NA,13,NA,TRBJ2-5,TGCAGCGTTGTTGTACAGGTGGGGGAGACCCAGTACTTC,CSVVVQVGETQYF